This T cell receptor (beta chain) is drawn from a study of T cells of healthy individuals. The sample holds many counts of this clonotype. TCRdb redid the calling of the 5' RACE reads with MiXCR, one entry per CDR3 protein. The sample comprises 63,000 or so distinct CDR3 sequences, under 20% of which are singletons, and about 4.7% rests with the top ten. The TCR sequence derives from a human donor in good health.

CDR3 sequence (DNA): TGTGCCAGCAGGAGGGAAGGGAATTCACCCCTCCACTTT. Its protein is CASRREGNSPLHF. This sequence joins TRBV25-1 and TRBJ1-6, with D unresolved. The CDR3 extends over 13 amino acids. V lost 6 bases, J lost 7 bases, and 10 bases lay in between. The germline V gene encodes CDR1 MGHDK and CDR2 SYGVNS.